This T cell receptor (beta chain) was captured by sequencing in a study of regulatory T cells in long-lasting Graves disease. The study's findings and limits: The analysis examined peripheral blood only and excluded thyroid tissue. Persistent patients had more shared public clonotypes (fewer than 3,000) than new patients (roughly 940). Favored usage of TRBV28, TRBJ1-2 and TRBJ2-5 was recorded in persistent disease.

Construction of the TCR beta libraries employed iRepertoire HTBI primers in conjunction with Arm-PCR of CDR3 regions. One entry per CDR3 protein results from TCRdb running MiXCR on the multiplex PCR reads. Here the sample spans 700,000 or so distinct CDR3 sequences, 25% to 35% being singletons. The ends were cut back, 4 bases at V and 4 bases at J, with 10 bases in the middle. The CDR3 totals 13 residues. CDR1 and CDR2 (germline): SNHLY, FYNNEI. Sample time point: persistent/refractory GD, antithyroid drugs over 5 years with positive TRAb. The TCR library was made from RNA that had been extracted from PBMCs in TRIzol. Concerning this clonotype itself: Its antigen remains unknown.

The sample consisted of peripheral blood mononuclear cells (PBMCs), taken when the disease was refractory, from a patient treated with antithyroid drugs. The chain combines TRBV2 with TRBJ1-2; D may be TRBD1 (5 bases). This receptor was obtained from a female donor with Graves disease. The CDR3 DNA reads TGTGCCAGCAGTGTGGGACGGGCCTATGGCTACACCTTC. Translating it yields CASSVGRAYGYTF.